This TCR beta chain was found in a study of blood T cell repertoires in COVID-19. Whole-study context: Acute and convalescent COVID-19 samples came from the United States, Italy and Spain.

Germline V gene lookup returns CDR1 MNHEY and CDR2 SMNVEV (reference sequence). V dropped 5 bases and J dropped 8; count of bases not matched to a gene: 7. CDR3 length: 13 residues. In this sample, this clone turned up a few times. Method: immunoSEQ multiplex PCR; TCRdb's copy keeps in-frame clones and lacks some. The table includes about 190,000 clones, 75% to 80% detected once. This chain links TRBV27 with TRBJ1-2; 8 positions match TRBD1. This TCR was recovered from an older woman with acute or convalescent COVID-19. Sequencing was performed on peripheral blood. The CDR3 region has the DNA TGTGCCAGCAGTAGGGCAGGGGGCTGGGGCTACACCTTC. Protein product: CASSRAGGWGYTF.